This TCR beta chain was captured in a study of T cell repertoires in cytomegalovirus infection. Study as a whole: TCR beta signatures that were public indicated CMV infection and matching HLA type. Whole-study findings and limits: What dominated the ex vivo response were HLA-C-restricted CMV-specific TCR beta clonotypes.

One entry per CDR3 protein, called by TCRdb with MiXCR from the reads. The data hold about 270,000 distinct CDR3 sequences, with around 20% observed a single time. V was shortened by 6 bases and J by 0 bases, with 14 bases between the two germline ends. The CDR3 runs 15 residues. Comment on this clonotype: No antigen is known for it.

This specimen was cultured PBMCs, taken from culture after CMV antigen stimulation. The gene calls are TRBV12-3 or TRBV12-4 and TRBJ1-1; D uncertain. This sequence was found in a human donor in good health (CMV status not recorded). Some clones in this sample may be carry-over from other donors' samples. DNA for the CDR3: TGTGCCAGCAGCCCCTCCGGGAGCTTGAACACTGAAGCTTTCTTT. It encodes CASSPSGSLNTEAFF.